This T cell receptor beta chain was identified in a study of cytomegalovirus exposure and HLA in healthy donors. Germline-derived CDR1 and CDR2 are SGHVS and FNYEAQ. The CDR3 runs to 14 residues. PCR involved 60 Vbeta and 13 Jbeta primers. Clones were read by immunoSEQ multiplex PCR, and TCRdb kept only the in-frame ones, dropping some. Among 120,000 or so clones listed, more than 65% were seen once. The V and J genes are TRBV7-6 and TRBJ2-5, with 11 positions matching TRBD1. The J call may be mistaken, given a closer DNA end match to TRBJ2-7. This receptor was taken from a man aged 25 to 40 in good health and CMV-seropositive. Sequenced input: PBMCs. CDR3 bases: TGTGCCAGCAGCCCAGGGACAGGGGGCTACGAGCAGTACTTC. It codes for CASSPGTGGYEQYF.